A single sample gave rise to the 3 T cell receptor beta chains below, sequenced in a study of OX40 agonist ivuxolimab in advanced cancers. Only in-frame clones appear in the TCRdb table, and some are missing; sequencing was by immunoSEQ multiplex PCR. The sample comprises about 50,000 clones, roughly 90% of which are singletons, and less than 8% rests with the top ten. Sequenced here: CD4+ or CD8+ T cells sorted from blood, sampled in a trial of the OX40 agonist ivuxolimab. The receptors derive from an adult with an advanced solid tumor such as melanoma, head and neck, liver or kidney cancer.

The CDR3 DNA follows: TGTGCCAGCAGTTTATTACCGGGAACCTACGAGCAGTACTTC. As protein: CASSLLPGTYEQYF. The chain recombines TRBV28 with TRBJ2-7; tentatively, D is TRBD2 (5 bases). With 1 base removed from V and 2 bases from J, the gap between germline ends came to 9 bases. The germline V gene encodes CDR1 MDHEN and CDR2 SYDVKM. The CDR3 consists of 14 residues.

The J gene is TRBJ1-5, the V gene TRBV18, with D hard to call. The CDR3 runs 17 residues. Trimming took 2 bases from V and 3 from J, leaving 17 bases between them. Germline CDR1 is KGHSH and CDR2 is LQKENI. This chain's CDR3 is CASSPTIGINFNQPQHF. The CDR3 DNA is TGTGCCAGCTCACCAACTATCGGGATCAATTTCAATCAGCCCCAGCATTTT. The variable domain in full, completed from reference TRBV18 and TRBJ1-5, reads NAGVMQNPRHLVRRRGQEARLRCSPMKGHSHVYWYRQLPEEGLKFMVYLQKENIIDESGMPKERFSAEFPKEGPSILRIQQVVRGDSAAYFCASSPTIGINFNQPQHFGDGTRLSIL.

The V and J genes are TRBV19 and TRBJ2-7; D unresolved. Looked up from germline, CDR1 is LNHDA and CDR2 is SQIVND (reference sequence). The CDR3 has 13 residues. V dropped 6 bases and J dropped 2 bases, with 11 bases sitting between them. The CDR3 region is CASSLGWTYEQYF. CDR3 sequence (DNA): TGTGCCAGTAGCCTGGGGTGGACCTACGAGCAGTACTTC.